What follows describes a single TCR beta chain. Its specificity is not known. The data belong to a study of memory CD4+ T cells and cytomegalovirus serostatus. Background on the study: Donors were healthy Belgian adults, under 10 CMV seropositive and 20 to 25 seronegative. Regarding the study as a whole: Of 150 to 200 reported CMV TCRbeta sequences, around 63 were found in memory CD4+ repertoires. A US-trained random forest predicted CMV serostatus with median AUC around 0.91.

TCRdb keeps only in-frame clones here, not all; method: immunoSEQ multiplex PCR. This sample carries 50,000 to 70,000 clones, around 85% of them seen once, and the ten largest clones take 0.7% to 0.85%. Single viable CD3+CD4+CD8-CD45RO+ cells were sorted as the memory CD4+ T cells. After thawing, CD4+ T cells were positively selected. The CDR3 is made up of 17 amino acids. V was trimmed by 6 bases and J by 1 base, leaving 24 bases between them. Per the germline V gene, CDR1 is SQVTM and CDR2 is ANQGSEA. Sequencing input: memory CD4+ T cells from blood. This receptor was obtained from an adult in good health and CMV-seronegative. The chain employs TRBV29-1 and TRBJ2-5; D might be TRBD2 (7 bases). CDR3 in DNA: TGCAGCGTGGCCGGGGGGCCGACTGGGGGACGCCAAGAGACCCAGTACTTC. Translation: CSVAGGPTGGRQETQYF. The full variable domain, rest sourced from reference TRBV29-1 and TRBJ2-5, is SAVISQKPSRDICQRGTSLTIQCQVDSQVTMMFWYRQQPGQSLTLIATANQGSEATYESGFVIDKFPISRPNLTFSTLTVSNMSPEDSSIYLCSVAGGPTGGRQETQYFGPGTRLLVL.